One and the same sample provided the 27 T cell receptor beta chains below, sequenced in a study of T cells in Graves' hyperthyroidism and ophthalmopathy. The investigators amplified TCR beta CDR3 regions from RNA transcripts. First-round RT-PCR of the TCR CDR3 relied on the HTBI primer set. TCRdb re-derived calls from the multiplex PCR reads in MiXCR, one entry per CDR3 protein. This table holds around 720,000 distinct CDR3 sequences, about a third found once. Sequencing used blood. Receptors originate from a woman aged 40 to 50 with Graves' hyperthyroidism.

Only a few counts were recorded for this clonotype. V and J are TRBV20-1 and TRBJ2-7; tentatively, D is TRBD1 or TRBD2 (5 bases each). V lost 3 bases to trimming and J lost 4 bases, with 16 bases between them. The CDR3 is made up of 14 amino acids. CDR1 DFQATT and CDR2 SNEGSKA come from the germline V gene (reference sequence). The CDR3 nucleotides read TGCAGTGCTAGCGCCCCCGGGACCAAATACGAGCAGTACTTC. Its protein is CSASAPGTKYEQYF.

This clonotype was found a few times. The chain combines TRBV4-3 with TRBJ1-6; tentatively, D is TRBD1 (6 bases). Trimming took 1 base from V and 9 from J, leaving 10 bases between them. The length of the CDR3 is 14 residues. Germline V gene sequence: CDR1 LGHNA, CDR2 YSLEER. CDR3 amino acids: CASSQVSGASPLHF. The CDR3 DNA is TGCGCCAGCAGCCAAGTCTCAGGGGCTTCACCCCTCCACTTT.

The table lists this clonotype with many counts. The J gene is TRBJ2-2, the V gene TRBV7-8; tentatively, D is TRBD1 (5 bases). This CDR3 is built from 13 residues. Germline V gives CDR1 SGHVS, CDR2 FQNEAQ. With 5 bases removed from V and 7 bases from J, the gap between germline ends came to 11 bases. CDR3: CASSQGTGGELFF. The CDR3, as DNA: TGTGCCAGCAGCCAGGGTACGGGCGGGGAGCTGTTTTTT.

The rearrangement joins TRBV6-5 to TRBJ1-5; D is undetermined. The germline CDR1 and CDR2 sequences are MNHEY and SVGAGI. The V and J ends lost 7 bases and 0 bases respectively, with 7 bases between them. The CDR3 totals 13 residues. The CDR3: CASTGYSNQPQHF. In nucleotides, the CDR3 is TGTGCCAGCACCGGATATAGCAATCAGCCCCAGCATTTT.

This clonotype showed up just once. The missing conserved phenylalanine or tryptophan at the end of this CDR3 makes a read error likely. The limits of the CDR3 on the DNA are not certain, so only TCRdb's listed CDR3 is given. V gene TRBV24-1 combines with J gene TRBJ2-2; TRBD2 is the table's D call, not checked against the DNA. Germline CDR1 is KGHDR and CDR2 is SFDVKD. Counting both end residues, the CDR3 totals 11 amino acids. CDR3 protein: CATSDADAGLA.

The chain employs TRBV28 and TRBJ1-1, with no clear D. V dropped 1 base and J dropped 7 bases, with 10 bases sitting between them. The CDR3 is made up of 13 amino acids. The V gene's germline CDR1 is MDHEN and CDR2 SYDVKM. The CDR3 DNA follows: TGTGCCAGCAGTTTATTGGTACGGGTTGAAGCTTTCTTT. This sequence encodes CASSLLVRVEAFF.

In its sample, this clonotype was seen a few times. CDR3: CASSQEEGWGYTF. In DNA form, the CDR3 reads TGCGCCAGCAGCCAAGAAGAAGGGTGGGGCTACACCTTC. The rearrangement links TRBV4-3 to TRBJ1-2; D is unresolved. CDR1 is LGHNA and CDR2 is YSLEER in the germline V gene. Trimming took 0 bases from V and 8 from J, leaving 10 bases between them. CDR3 size: 13 residues.

This clonotype has more than one count but fewer than ten. The chain links TRBV29-1 to TRBJ2-3; D might be TRBD2 (6 bases). The CDR3 is 14 amino acids. With 3 bases removed from V and 4 bases from J, the gap between germline ends came to 14 bases. Germline CDR1 SQVTM, CDR2 ANQGSEA. This CDR3 reads CSVEGPGAADTQYF. The CDR3 DNA sequence: TGCAGCGTTGAGGGGCCGGGAGCGGCAGATACGCAGTATTTT.

CDR3 DNA: TGCGCCAGCAGCTTGCGCTCCGACGAGGGCGCAATGAACACTGAAGCTTTCTTT. Protein: CASSLRSDEGAMNTEAFF. The V and J genes are TRBV5-1 and TRBJ1-1; D unresolved. V was cut by 1 base and J by 0 bases, with 19 bases left in between. The CDR3 covers 18 residues. CDR1 is SGHRS, CDR2 YFSETQ, per germline.

V is TRBV19 and J is TRBJ1-4; TRBD1 matches 7 bases. V trimming: 4 bases; J trimming: 5 bases; junction bases outside the gene matches: 4. The germline V gene encodes CDR1 LNHDA and CDR2 SQIVND (reference sequence). The CDR3 consists of 14 residues. The chain's CDR3 is CASSKTGRNEKLFF. Here the CDR3 DNA reads TGTGCCAGTAGTAAGACAGGGAGGAATGAAAAACTGTTTTTT.

This chain joins TRBV20-1 and TRBJ2-2; no firm D call. Germline CDR1 reads DFQATT; CDR2 reads SNEGSKA (reference sequence). The CDR3 totals 14 residues. V shed 0 bases and J shed 7 bases, with 12 bases lying between them. CDR3 sequence reads: CSAREGAELGELFF. DNA for the CDR3: TGCAGTGCTAGAGAAGGAGCAGAACTCGGGGAGCTGTTTTTT.

This rearrangement joins TRBV5-1 to TRBJ2-3; unclear D gene. This CDR3 is 15 amino acids long. V dropped 4 bases and J dropped 2 bases, with 14 bases sitting between them. Per germline, CDR1 SGHRS and CDR2 YFSETQ. CDR3 nucleotide sequence: TGCGCCAGCAGCCAAGACGCAGTGACCACAGATACGCAGTATTTT. This encodes CASSQDAVTTDTQYF.

This clonotype was seen many times. This chain links TRBV2 with TRBJ1-2; TRBD1 might be the D (5 bases). The CDR3 runs 13 residues. With 6 bases removed from V and 4 bases from J, the gap between germline ends came to 12 bases. Germline V gene lookup returns CDR1 SNHLY and CDR2 FYNNEI. In nucleotides, the CDR3 is TGTGCCAGCAGAGCAGGGAGGAGCTATGGCTACACCTTC. Its protein product is CASRAGRSYGYTF.

There are a few counts of this clonotype. The CDR3 DNA reads as TGCGCCAGCAGCCAAGATCCGCAGGGGTATCAGCCCCAGCATTTT. Protein sequence: CASSQDPQGYQPQHF. This chain connects TRBV4-3 to TRBJ1-5, with D perhaps TRBD1 (6 bases). This CDR3 spans 15 amino acids. The germline V and J ends were trimmed by 0 bases and 5 bases, with 11 bases remaining between them. Germline CDR1 reads LGHNA; CDR2 reads YSLEER.

Details on this clonotype: Likely a read error: the CDR3 ends without its conserved phenylalanine or tryptophan. It is unclear where the CDR3 begins or ends on the DNA, so no DNA is shown, and the CDR3 is as TCRdb lists it. The CDR3 sequence: CASSPYPGQGYSGANVLVL. The chain links TRBV7-9 to TRBJ2-6; TRBD1 was called by the table and not checked on the DNA. The CDR3 is made up of 19 amino acids, end residues included. Germline lookup yields CDR1 SEHNR and CDR2 FQNEAQ (reference sequence).

There are many counts of this clonotype. V and J are TRBV2 and TRBJ1-5; tentative D call: TRBD1 (5 bases). V lost 7 bases and J 5 bases, leaving 18 bases between the germline ends. This CDR3 contains 15 residues. Germline CDR1 and CDR2: SNHLY and FYNNEI. The CDR3 DNA reads TGTGCCAGCAAAGTCCGGGAAGGGGTGGATCAGCCCCAGCATTTT. Translated: CASKVREGVDQPQHF.

Note on this clonotype: The junction differs from germline at one of its ends, possibly a read error. The chain links TRBV27 to TRBJ1-6; TRBD1 matches at 8 bases. This CDR3 is built from 13 residues. From germline, CDR1 is MNHEY and CDR2 SMNVEV (reference sequence). In DNA, the CDR3 is TGTTCCAGTGGACAGGGTATGAATTCACCCCTCCACTTT. Protein sequence: CSSGQGMNSPLHF.

The genes are TRBV10-3 and TRBJ2-3; D not certain. The CDR3 consists of 11 residues. V was shortened by 7 bases and J by 4 bases, with 6 bases between the two germline ends. The germline V gene has CDR1 ENHRY and CDR2 SYGVKD. CDR3 DNA: TGTGCCATCAAGCCGGCAGATACGCAGTATTTT. This gives the protein CAIKPADTQYF.

This clonotype was observed many times. The rearrangement links TRBV12-3 or TRBV12-4 to TRBJ1-2; D unresolved. CDR3 size: 12 residues. Trimming left V 3 bases short and J 1 base short, with 3 bases between. This CDR3 reads CASSFGNYGYTF. DNA for the CDR3: TGTGCCAGCAGTTTTGGTAACTATGGCTACACCTTC.

As for this clonotype: A much bigger clone sits one base away, suggesting this may be a read error. V is TRBV24-1 and J is TRBJ1-2; 8 nucleotides line up with TRBD1. The CDR3 consists of 15 residues. The V gene's germline CDR1 is KGHDR and CDR2 SFDVKD. For the CDR3, the DNA is TGTGCCAGCAGTTACGCCCGGACAGGGCCCGGGGTCTACACCTTC. It yields the protein CASSYARTGPGVYTF.

The chain carries TRBV7-9 and TRBJ2-7; D is possibly TRBD1 (5 bases). This CDR3 has 16 amino acids. V dropped 5 bases and J dropped 0 bases, with 17 bases sitting between them. CDR1 SEHNR and CDR2 FQNEAQ come from the germline V gene (reference sequence). Here the CDR3 DNA reads TGTGCCAGCAGCCAAGGGGCGGCGGTAAGCTCCTACGAGCAGTACTTC. The encoded protein is CASSQGAAVSSYEQYF.

In this sample, this clonotype turned up many times. The chain carries TRBV20-1 and TRBJ2-5; 8 bases are a match to TRBD1. Germline loops: CDR1 DFQATT, CDR2 SNEGSKA (reference sequence). V was clipped by 3 bases and J by 5 bases; unmatched bases: 5. CDR3 length: 13 residues. The CDR3 here is CSASADRVETQYF. The CDR3 DNA reads TGCAGTGCTAGTGCGGACAGGGTGGAGACCCAGTACTTC.

The genes are TRBV19 and TRBJ2-7, with D perhaps being TRBD1 or TRBD2 (7 bases each). Germline values: CDR1 LNHDA, CDR2 SQIVND (reference sequence). This CDR3 region has 14 residues. Trimming took off 8 bases at V and 6 bases at J, with 20 bases between the two ends. The chain's CDR3 is CASGSFRGGAEQYF. CDR3 nucleotide sequence: TGTGCCAGTGGATCATTCAGGGGGGGCGCCGAGCAGTACTTC.

This chain links TRBV16 with TRBJ1-5, with 9 nucleotides matching TRBD1. CDR3 size: 15 residues. The ends lost 3 bases at V and 6 bases at J; junction bases unmatched: 6. The germline gives CDR1 KGHSY, CDR2 FQNENV. Here the CDR3 DNA reads TGTGCCAGCAGCCAGGCGGACAGGGGTGGTCAGCCCCAGCATTTT. It encodes CASSQADRGGQPQHF.

This clonotype came up many times. The V call is TRBV15, the J call TRBJ1-1, with 9 bases aligning to TRBD1. Trimming at V came to 8 bases and at J to 5 bases, leaving 6 bases not matched to a gene. The CDR3 has 13 amino acids. CDR1 is LNHNV, CDR2 YYDKDF, per germline (reference sequence). The CDR3 loop reads CATYPGQGTEAFF. The CDR3 DNA reads TGTGCCACCTATCCGGGACAGGGAACTGAAGCTTTCTTT.

This chain connects TRBV11-2 to TRBJ2-7; TRBD1 matches at 11 bases. Germline V lookup: CDR1 SGHAT, CDR2 FQNNGV. CDR3 length: 14 amino acids. V lost 5 bases, J lost 4 bases, and 4 bases stayed unmatched. The CDR3 DNA sequence: TGTGCCAGCAGCGGGACAGGGGGAGGATACGAGCAGTACTTC. Its translation is CASSGTGGGYEQYF.

This clonotype was counted many times. This chain joins TRBV2 and TRBJ2-2, with D tentatively TRBD2 (6 bases). Looked up from germline, CDR1 is SNHLY and CDR2 is FYNNEI. The germline V and J ends were trimmed by 6 bases and 0 bases, with 11 bases remaining between them. The CDR3 contains 15 residues. CDR3 residues: CASRALAANTGELFF. In DNA form, the CDR3 reads TGTGCCAGCAGGGCACTAGCAGCGAACACCGGGGAGCTGTTTTTT.